This T cell receptor beta chain came from a study of T cells in Graves' hyperthyroidism and ophthalmopathy. Study-wide background: At initial diagnosis, before any treatment had begun, peripheral blood was obtained. Study findings and constraints: The model foresaw ophthalmopathy a median roughly 6.5 months prior to onset.

Patients were excluded for uncontrolled infection, other autoimmune disease, pregnancy or lactation. Thyroid ultrasound, orbital computed tomography, clinical symptoms, and serum thyroxine and TRAb underpinned diagnoses. This clonotype appeared many times. Its matching antigen is unknown. RNA transcripts served as the template for amplifying TCR beta CDR3 regions. A first-round RT-PCR of the TCR CDR3 used the HTBI primer set. MiXCR was run by TCRdb on the multiplex PCR reads, yielding one entry per CDR3 protein. The sample lists a few hundred thousand distinct CDR3 sequences; about 15% were seen once. Losses at the gene ends were 4 bases for V and 8 bases for J; bases not matched to a gene: 8. This CDR3 is built from 15 residues. Germline V CDR1 and CDR2: SGHRS, YFSETQ.

The sequenced sample was blood. The clonotype was recovered from a woman between 40 and 55 years old with Graves' hyperthyroidism. The rearrangement links TRBV5-1 to TRBJ2-1, with 11 positions matching TRBD1. The CDR3 protein is CASSRTGGAEDEQFF. DNA of the CDR3: TGCGCCAGCAGCCGGACAGGGGGCGCGGAGGATGAGCAGTTCTTC.